The 31 T cell receptor beta chains below come from one sample, sequenced in a study of blood T cell repertoires in COVID-19. The data were produced by immunoSEQ multiplex PCR, yet TCRdb's version contains in-frame clones alone and is incomplete. The data show 400,000 to 500,000 clones, approximately 91% seen once. The material sequenced was PBMCs or T cells enriched from blood (not recorded which). The receptor source for this set is a woman under 30 who had been exposed to COVID-19.

The chain couples TRBV18 to TRBJ1-6; possibly TRBD1 for D (6 bases). Trimming stripped 0 bases from V and 7 bases from J, with 13 bases between. Germline loops: CDR1 KGHSH, CDR2 LQKENI. The CDR3 runs 16 residues. The CDR3 sequence is CASSPPGAGENSPLHF. In nucleotides, the CDR3 is TGTGCCAGCTCACCACCTGGGGCAGGGGAGAATTCACCCCTCCACTTT.

A single count supports this clone. The V and J genes are TRBV5-1 and TRBJ2-7; the match to TRBD2 covers 7 bases. Germline trimming cut 0 bases from V and 0 bases from J; bases unmatched to any gene: 3. Germline lookup yields CDR1 SGHRS and CDR2 YFSETQ. The CDR3 has 15 amino acids. The CDR3 loop reads CASSLGGLVSYEQYF. DNA for the CDR3: TGCGCCAGCAGCTTGGGTGGACTAGTCTCCTACGAGCAGTACTTC. The entire variable domain, with the rest obtained from reference TRBV5-1 and TRBJ2-7, is as follows: KAGVTQTPRYLIKTRGQQVTLSCSPISGHRSVSWYQQTPGQGLQFLFEYFSETQRNKGNFPGRFSGRQFSNSRSEMNVSTLELGDSALYLCASSLGGLVSYEQYFGPGTRLTVT.

This rearrangement joins TRBV28 to TRBJ1-3, with 8 nucleotides matching TRBD1. The length of the CDR3 is 15 residues. With V trimmed by 4 bases and J by 4 bases, 6 bases remained unmatched. Germline values: CDR1 MDHEN, CDR2 SYDVKM. Here the CDR3 reads CASSSSGTGGNTIYF. CDR3 coding DNA: TGTGCCAGCAGTTCCTCCGGGACAGGAGGAAACACCATATATTTT. Together with reference TRBV28 and TRBJ1-3, the CDR3 gives the full variable domain: DVKVTQSSRYLVKRTGEKVFLECVQDMDHENMFWYRQDPGLGLRLIYFSYDVKMKEKGDIPEGYSVSREKKERFSLILESASTNQTSMYLCASSSSGTGGNTIYFGEGSWLTVV.

The rearrangement links TRBV11-2 to TRBJ1-5, with TRBD1 matching over 8 bases. The CDR3 consists of 15 residues. CDR1 is SGHAT and CDR2 is FQNNGV in the germline V gene. V lost 5 bases and J lost 2; bases outside the gene matches: 5. The chain's CDR3 is CASSNGQGGNQPQHF. CDR3 DNA: TGTGCCAGCAGCAACGGACAGGGTGGCAATCAGCCCCAGCATTTT. Looking up the rest from reference TRBV11-2 and TRBJ1-5 gives the full variable domain: EAGVAQSPRYKIIEKRQSVAFWCNPISGHATLYWYQQILGQGPKLLIQFQNNGVVDDSQLPKDRFSAERLKGVDSTLKIQPAKLEDSAVYLCASSNGQGGNQPQHFGDGTRLSIL.

This chain joins TRBV11-2 and TRBJ1-1; TRBD1 aligns across 8 bases. This CDR3 has 14 residues. Looked up from germline, CDR1 is SGHAT and CDR2 is FQNNGV. Trimming cost V 5 bases and J 11 bases; bases outside gene matches: 13. CDR3 amino acids: CASSRPRQGRTAFF. CDR3 nucleotide sequence: TGTGCCAGCAGCCGACCCCGACAGGGGCGCACGGCTTTCTTT.

The chain has TRBV5-1 and TRBJ2-3, with D hard to call. The V end lost 0 bases, the J end lost 2 bases, and 7 bases lay between the germline ends. Germline V gives CDR1 SGHRS, CDR2 YFSETQ. There are 14 residues in the CDR3. CDR3 nucleotide sequence: TGCGCCAGCAGCTTGGGGAGAATCACAGATACGCAGTATTTT. It yields the protein CASSLGRITDTQYF. Using reference TRBV5-1 and TRBJ2-3 for the parts outside the CDR3, the full variable domain is KAGVTQTPRYLIKTRGQQVTLSCSPISGHRSVSWYQQTPGQGLQFLFEYFSETQRNKGNFPGRFSGRQFSNSRSEMNVSTLELGDSALYLCASSLGRITDTQYFGPGTRLTVL.

This clone was recorded once. The chain combines TRBV27 with TRBJ2-7, with 8 nucleotides matching TRBD1. Per the germline V gene, CDR1 is MNHEY and CDR2 is SMNVEV (reference sequence). Germline trimming cut 5 bases from V and 5 bases from J; bases unmatched to any gene: 5. The CDR3 length is 13 residues. CDR3 in amino acids: CASSRTGLHEQYF. The CDR3 DNA sequence: TGTGCCAGCAGTCGGACAGGGTTGCACGAGCAGTACTTC.

Ten or more counts support this clone. The identical CDR3 is also encoded by other nucleotide sequences in the sample. The genes are TRBV27 and TRBJ2-3; 7 bases line up with TRBD1. V dropped 8 bases and J dropped 1; count of bases not matched to a gene: 0. CDR3 size: 12 residues. CDR1 is MNHEY and CDR2 is SMNVEV in the germline V gene (reference sequence). CDR3 sequence: CASGTGTDTQYF. CDR3 sequence (DNA): TGTGCCAGCGGGACAGGCACAGATACGCAGTATTTT.

This chain links TRBV3-1 (or the pseudogene TRBV3-2) with TRBJ1-2; D remains unclear. Deletions cut 2 bases from V and 4 bases from J, with 5 bases between. Germline CDR1 reads LGHDT; CDR2 reads YNNKEL (reference sequence). This CDR3 contains 12 residues. In nucleotides, the CDR3 is TGTGCCAGCAGCCAACCAGGCTATGGCTACACCTTC. Amino acid sequence: CASSQPGYGYTF.

The rearrangement links TRBV28 to TRBJ2-5; 9 bases map to TRBD1. CDR1 and CDR2 (germline): MDHEN, SYDVKM. Unmatched junction bases numbered 11, after V lost 6 bases and J lost 3 bases. CDR3 size: 16 residues. This CDR3 is CASSPVGQGGKETQYF. DNA of the CDR3: TGTGCCAGCAGCCCCGTGGGACAGGGTGGTAAAGAGACCCAGTACTTC.

The chain links TRBV28 to TRBJ1-2, with D perhaps matching TRBD1 (6 bases). CDR3 size: 13 residues. Germline V gene lookup returns CDR1 MDHEN and CDR2 SYDVKM. V lost 6 bases to trimming and J lost 0 bases, with 8 bases between them. The chain's CDR3 is CASRQGANYGYTF. The CDR3 coding sequence is TGTGCCAGCAGACAGGGAGCTAACTATGGCTACACCTTC.

This clone was seen only a few times. The chain links TRBV27 to TRBJ2-7; D ambiguous. The CDR3 spans 15 residues. Germline loops: CDR1 MNHEY, CDR2 SMNVEV (reference sequence). The V end lost 3 bases, the J end lost 0 bases, and 12 bases lay between the germline ends. The DNA of the CDR3 is TGTGCCAGCAGTTTCTCCCCCGACTCCTCCTACGAGCAGTACTTC. Translation gives CASSFSPDSSYEQYF.

The V call is TRBV7-2, the J call TRBJ2-1; 13 nucleotides match TRBD2. Germline assignment: CDR1 SGHTA and CDR2 FQGNSA. V dropped 5 bases and J dropped 8; count of bases not matched to a gene: 9. The CDR3 covers 16 residues. CDR3 region: CASSPYRTSGGDEQFF. In DNA form, the CDR3 reads TGTGCCAGCAGCCCCTATCGGACTAGCGGGGGCGATGAGCAGTTCTTC. The whole variable domain, filled in from reference TRBV7-2 and TRBJ2-1, reads GAGVSQSPSNKVTEKGKDVELRCDPISGHTALYWYRQSLGQGLEFLIYFQGNSAPDKSGLPSDRFSAERTGGSVSTLTIQRTQQEDSAVYLCASSPYRTSGGDEQFFGPGTRLTVL.

The V call is TRBV13, the J call TRBJ2-3, with TRBD2 as a possible D gene (5 bases). CDR1 is PRHDT, CDR2 FYEKMQ, per germline (reference sequence). The V end was cut by 1 base, the J end by 0 bases, with 8 bases between. The CDR3 contains 15 residues. The CDR3 DNA reads as TGTGCCAGCAGCTTAGCGGGGTTCAGCACAGATACGCAGTATTTT. Protein product: CASSLAGFSTDTQYF.

The rearrangement links TRBV28 to TRBJ2-6, with 8 positions matching TRBD1. Germline V gene sequence: CDR1 MDHEN, CDR2 SYDVKM. This CDR3 comprises 19 residues. V trimming: 3 bases; J trimming: 2 bases; junction bases outside the gene matches: 12. CDR3 sequence reads: CASSFPGQGGSPGANVLTF. The DNA for the CDR3 is TGTGCCAGCAGTTTCCCTGGACAGGGAGGCAGCCCTGGGGCCAACGTCCTGACTTTC.

This clone was seen a few times. The chain joins TRBV5-5 to TRBJ1-5; 7 positions agree with TRBD1. CDR3 length equals 15 residues. V trimming: 1 base; J trimming: 5 bases; junction bases outside the gene matches: 6. Germline V gives CDR1 SGHKS, CDR2 YYEKEE (reference sequence). CDR3 coding DNA: TGTGCCAGCAGCTTGATTGGGACAGAGGATCAGCCCCAGCATTTT. Protein: CASSLIGTEDQPQHF.

This chain joins TRBV7-2 and TRBJ2-5, with a possible D match to TRBD1 (5 bases). The V gene's germline CDR1 is SGHTA and CDR2 FQGNSA. There are 15 residues in the CDR3. The ends were cut back, 2 bases at V and 4 bases at J, with 14 bases in the middle. DNA for the CDR3: TGTGCCAGCAGCTTAATAGTAGGAGACAGAGAGACCCAGTACTTC. This encodes CASSLIVGDRETQYF.

The chain employs TRBV18 and TRBJ2-5; D is perhaps TRBD1 (6 bases). Germline V gene lookup returns CDR1 KGHSH and CDR2 LQKENI. The CDR3 has 14 residues. V lost 4 bases, J lost 2 bases, and 11 bases lay in between. The CDR3 sequence is CASSRQADQETQYF. The CDR3 DNA sequence: TGTGCCAGCTCACGACAGGCAGATCAAGAGACCCAGTACTTC. The variable domain in full, completed from reference TRBV18 and TRBJ2-5, reads NAGVMQNPRHLVRRRGQEARLRCSPMKGHSHVYWYRQLPEEGLKFMVYLQKENIIDESGMPKERFSAEFPKEGPSILRIQQVVRGDSAAYFCASSRQADQETQYFGPGTRLLVL.

This clone occurred a few times. CDR3 loop: CASSLLGASSYEQYF. The CDR3 DNA reads TGCGCCAGCAGCTTGCTGGGAGCGAGCTCCTACGAGCAGTACTTC. The chain employs TRBV5-1 and TRBJ2-7; TRBD2 might be the D (5 bases). There are 15 residues in the CDR3. Germline loops: CDR1 SGHRS, CDR2 YFSETQ. V was clipped by 1 base and J by 0 bases, with 11 bases between them.

The chain carries TRBV7-9 and TRBJ1-6, with 8 bases aligning to TRBD1. The CDR3 is made up of 16 amino acids. The J segment lost 8 bases and the V segment lost 1 base, leaving 7 bases of the junction unmatched. Germline V gene sequence: CDR1 SEHNR, CDR2 FQNEAQ (reference sequence). The CDR3 sequence is CASSLVGGQADSPLHF. The CDR3 DNA follows: TGTGCCAGCAGCTTAGTTGGGGGACAGGCCGATTCACCCCTCCACTTT.

This rearrangement joins TRBV28 to TRBJ1-4; 8 nucleotides align to TRBD1. CDR1 MDHEN and CDR2 SYDVKM come from the germline V gene. V lost 2 bases, J lost 8 bases, and 4 bases stayed unmatched. This CDR3 spans 14 amino acids. CDR3 region: CASSLDQGAEKLFF. The CDR3 nucleotides read TGTGCCAGCAGTTTAGACCAGGGGGCGGAAAAACTGTTTTTT.

The chain carries TRBV10-3 and TRBJ1-5, with 8 positions matching TRBD1. Germline V gives CDR1 ENHRY, CDR2 SYGVKD. CDR3 size: 14 residues. Trimming removed 4 bases from V and 6 bases from J; junction bases left unmatched: 5. Here the CDR3 reads CAISAGGGGQPQHF. Written as DNA, the CDR3 is TGTGCCATCAGTGCAGGGGGCGGTGGTCAGCCCCAGCATTTT.

The rearrangement links TRBV30 to TRBJ1-1, with 8 bases matching TRBD1. The CDR3 covers 14 residues. V trimming: 3 bases; J trimming: 1 base; junction bases outside the gene matches: 4. The V gene's germline CDR1 is GTSNPN and CDR2 SVGIG (reference sequence). CDR3 sequence (DNA): TGTGCCTGGAGCAGGGGGCTAACGAACACTGAAGCTTTCTTT. It encodes CAWSRGLTNTEAFF.

This clone turned up a few times. This chain connects TRBV7-8 to TRBJ1-4; D call uncertain. In germline, CDR1 is SGHVS, CDR2 FQNEAQ. V lost 4 bases, J lost 0 bases, and 9 bases lay in between. This CDR3 spans 15 amino acids. DNA for the CDR3: TGTGCCAGCAGCTCCCCCCGGTCAACTAATGAAAAACTGTTTTTT. Translating it yields CASSSPRSTNEKLFF.

This chain links TRBV11-2 with TRBJ2-1; possible D gene TRBD2, 5 bases. The germline CDR1 and CDR2 sequences are SGHAT and FQNNGV. Between the trimmed V and J ends, which lost 1 base and 7 bases, there was a span of 14 bases. This CDR3 contains 15 residues. DNA of the CDR3: TGTGCCAGCAGCTTAGTCCCCCTCACGGGGAATGAGCAGTTCTTC. As protein: CASSLVPLTGNEQFF.

The chain combines TRBV7-3 with TRBJ2-3; weak D call: TRBD2 (6 bases). The CDR3 sequence is 14 residues long. The ends were cut back, 3 bases at V and 1 base at J, with 8 bases in the middle. Germline CDR1 and CDR2: SGHTA and FQGTGA. CDR3 sequence (DNA): TGTGCCAGCAGCTTCGGCGGGGGCACAGATACGCAGTATTTT. Amino acid sequence: CASSFGGGTDTQYF.

This chain uses TRBV3-1 (or the pseudogene TRBV3-2) with TRBJ2-4; D uncertain. Trimming pared 1 base from V and 6 bases from J, leaving 10 bases between. The germline V gene encodes CDR1 LGHDT and CDR2 YNNKEL (reference sequence). The CDR3 has 14 amino acids. This CDR3 reads CASSQAMQVNIQYF. For the CDR3, the DNA is TGTGCCAGCAGCCAAGCGATGCAGGTAAACATTCAGTACTTC.

The V gene is TRBV15, the J gene TRBJ1-4; TRBD1 matches at 7 bases. J lost 5 bases, V lost 0 bases, and 12 bases had no gene match. The CDR3 totals 18 residues. Looked up from germline, CDR1 is LNHNV and CDR2 is YYDKDF (reference sequence). The CDR3 region is CATSRDQGRDSLNEKLFF. The CDR3 coding sequence is TGTGCCACCAGCAGAGATCAGGGCCGGGACAGCCTCAATGAAAAACTGTTTTTT.

The chain links TRBV9 to TRBJ1-2; tentatively, D is TRBD1 (6 bases). CDR1 is SGDLS and CDR2 is YYNGEE in the germline V gene. The CDR3 is 16 residues long. V gave up 3 bases and J gave up 4 bases, with 19 bases separating them. CDR3 residues: CASSADSIPIGYGYTF. CDR3 sequence (DNA): TGTGCCAGCAGCGCGGACAGTATCCCCATTGGCTATGGCTACACCTTC.

V usage is TRBV27 and J usage is TRBJ2-5; 10 bases are shared with TRBD2. Trimming cost V 3 bases and J 2 bases; bases outside gene matches: 0. Looked up from germline, CDR1 is MNHEY and CDR2 is SMNVEV (reference sequence). The CDR3 spans 14 residues. The DNA for the CDR3 is TGTGCCAGCAGTTTTAGCGGGAGGCAAGAGACCCAGTACTTC. Translating gives CASSFSGRQETQYF.

This clone was detected only once. The genes are TRBV10-3 and TRBJ2-1; D is uncertain. From germline, CDR1 is ENHRY and CDR2 SYGVKD. Trimming cost V 0 bases and J 6 bases, with 6 bases left between them. This CDR3 has 13 amino acids. The CDR3 nucleotides are TGTGCCATCAGTGAGTCGACTCTCAATGAGCAGTTCTTC. It specifies CAISESTLNEQFF.